This TCR beta chain was sequenced for a study of graft-versus-host responses after intestinal transplantation. Study overall: The whole recipient group had anti-thymocyte globulin induction followed by tacrolimus and steroids for two to three years. Notes on the study in general: Peak circulating GvH clone levels were associated with early post-transplant HvG declines. The authors found GvH clones in recipient marrow, some appearing first in ileum or blood.

V dropped 8 bases and J dropped 0; count of bases not matched to a gene: 6. The CDR3 has 13 amino acids. CDR1 and CDR2 from the germline V gene are SQVTM and ANQGSEA. This clone was seen just once. Its specificity is not known. The protocol was immunoSEQ multiplex PCR, while the TCRdb copy is restricted to in-frame clones and leaves out a portion. The sample lists under 80,000 clones, 92% occurring once. This sequence was found in a human patient who received an intestinal transplant, so some T cells may come from the graft donor. The specimen comprised PBMCs, sampled 98 days after intestinal transplantation. This rearrangement joins TRBV29-1 to TRBJ1-1; TRBD1 aligns across 7 bases. The CDR3 region is CSLTGEMNTEAFF. The CDR3 DNA reads as TGCAGCCTCACAGGGGAAATGAACACTGAAGCTTTCTTT.